This TCR beta chain comes out of a study of blood T cell repertoires in COVID-19. Across the study: In each case, the material was cDNA or gDNA derived from T cells, B-cell-depleted T cells, or PBMCs.

The CDR3 loop spans 16 amino acids. Trimming took 3 bases from V and 2 from J, leaving 14 bases between them. Per germline, CDR1 LNHNV and CDR2 YYDKDF (reference sequence). Original analysis: It was from reference gene primer amplification that nucleated cell counts were estimated. Generated by immunoSEQ multiplex PCR, the TCRdb table keeps only in-frame clones and is missing some. V, J and clone size derive from that table, while D and trimming were established from the DNA sequence. The sample includes roughly 100,000 clones, roughly 84% of them seen just once. This TCR was recovered from an older man with active or convalescent COVID-19. The chain carries TRBV15 and TRBJ1-3; weak D call: TRBD1 (5 bases). The sample was peripheral blood. The CDR3 sequence is CATSSARVSAGNTIYF. In DNA, the CDR3 is TGTGCCACCAGCAGTGCCAGGGTATCGGCTGGAAACACCATATATTTT.